This T cell receptor beta chain was retrieved from a study of T cells in Graves' hyperthyroidism and ophthalmopathy. General observations from the study: Blood also held most thyroid clonotypes expanded beyond 0.001.

Template material for amplifying TCR beta CDR3 regions consisted of RNA transcripts. With the HTBI primer set, the TCR CDR3 went through a first round of RT-PCR. TCRdb recomputed calls from the multiplex PCR reads with MiXCR, one row per CDR3 protein. Of about 420,000 distinct CDR3 sequences listed, approximately 14% were seen once; the top ten hold approximately 8%. A word on this clonotype: The antigen is not known.

The CDR3 runs 14 residues. Trimming stripped 6 bases from V and 12 bases from J, with 21 bases between. Germline lookup yields CDR1 MNHNS and CDR2 SASEGT. Absent ophthalmopathy progression within 18 months defined stable Graves' hyperthyroidism. Patients were excluded because of uncontrolled infection, other autoimmune disease, pregnancy or lactation. The chain links TRBV6-1 to TRBJ2-1; TRBD2 might be the D (5 bases). The origin of this receptor is a woman aged 18 to 35 with Graves' hyperthyroidism. What was sequenced was blood. CDR3 region: CASSLEGGHMWQFF. CDR3 DNA: TGTGCCAGCAGCCTTGAAGGAGGTCATATGTGGCAGTTCTTC.